Below, 21 T cell receptor beta chains from the same sample are listed, as sequenced in a study of cytomegalovirus exposure and HLA in healthy donors (dated by TCRdb to the late 2010s). Receptor libraries were prepared by the immunoSEQ multiplex PCR assay. A mixture of 60 forward primers for TCR Vbeta segments and 13 reverse primers for TCR Jbeta segments was used in the multiplex PCR. The clones in this table, taken by TCRdb from immuneACCESS, are in-frame only. Not every clone is retained; where verified, under half of the shortfall comes from an unresolved V gene, and the cause of the rest is unknown. For this sample the table gives fewer than 200,000 clones, of which over 75% were detected only once. The ten largest clones represent approximately 0.51% of the sample. Source material: PBMCs. These receptors all stem from a woman in her forties or fifties in good health and CMV-seronegative.

There are a few counts of this clone. The gene calls are TRBV4-3 and TRBJ2-7, with D possibly TRBD1 on 6 matching bases. Germline CDR1 is LGHNA and CDR2 is YSLEER. Trimming shortened V by 1 base and J by 10 bases, and 20 bases separated the two germline ends. CDR3 length equals 15 residues. The chain's CDR3 is CASSQAASSGARQYF. CDR3 DNA sequence: TGCGCCAGCAGCCAAGCGGCCTCCTCAGGGGCCCGACAGTACTTC.

This clone was seen a single time. The rearrangement joins TRBV5-1 to TRBJ2-3; 9 bases line up with TRBD2. The CDR3 extends over 14 amino acids. The V gene's germline CDR1 is SGHRS and CDR2 YFSETQ. The V gene end was trimmed by 7 bases and the J gene end by 2 bases; junction bases not matched to a gene: 5. CDR3 DNA sequence: TGCGCCAGCGGGGAGGGACTAGCCACAGATACGCAGTATTTT. Its translation is CASGEGLATDTQYF.

The rearrangement uses TRBV2 and TRBJ2-3; a weak D match, TRBD1 (6 bases). The CDR3 consists of 15 residues. Trimming removed 10 bases from V and 0 bases from J, with 17 bases in between. Germline CDR1 is SNHLY and CDR2 is FYNNEI. The CDR3 DNA reads TGTGCCATGGGGCGTCTGGGGGCTAGCACAGATACGCAGTATTTT. Translation: CAMGRLGASTDTQYF.

V is TRBV6-1 and J is TRBJ1-1, with D unresolved. This CDR3 is 13 amino acids long. Germline V gene data show CDR1 as MNHNS and CDR2 as SASEGT. V lost 6 bases, J lost 4 bases, and 12 bases lay in between. The DNA for the CDR3 is TGTGCCAGCAGCCGAAGGTGGAGCACTGAAGCTTTCTTT. This sequence encodes CASSRRWSTEAFF.

This rearrangement joins TRBV2 to TRBJ2-5; TRBD2 might be the D (5 bases). V gave up 8 bases and J gave up 2 bases, with 12 bases separating them. Germline V CDR1 and CDR2: SNHLY, FYNNEI. The CDR3 loop spans 13 amino acids. In nucleotides, the CDR3 is TGTGCCAGCTTTCTAGCCAGGCAAGAGACCCAGTACTTC. Encoded protein: CASFLARQETQYF.

The V and J genes are TRBV13 and TRBJ2-7; 9 nucleotides agree with TRBD2. Germline values: CDR1 PRHDT, CDR2 FYEKMQ (reference sequence). Unmatched junction bases numbered 4, after V lost 3 bases and J lost 1 base. The CDR3 covers 15 residues. For the CDR3, the DNA is TGTGCCAGCAGCTTCGCACTAGCGGGTTCCTACGAGCAGTACTTC. Its translation: CASSFALAGSYEQYF.

This clone was detected once. The V call is TRBV6-6, the J call TRBJ2-7; tentatively, D is TRBD1 (5 bases). Germline V gene data show CDR1 as MNHNY and CDR2 as SVGAGI (reference sequence). This CDR3 has 15 amino acids. Deletions cut 2 bases from V and 5 bases from J, with 16 bases between. The CDR3 here is CASSYEAGLWDEQYF. The CDR3 DNA follows: TGTGCCAGCAGTTACGAGGCAGGGCTTTGGGACGAGCAGTACTTC.

This clone was recorded only once. The V and J genes are TRBV6-1 and TRBJ2-7; 10 nucleotides align to TRBD1. CDR3 length: 12 residues. CDR1 is MNHNS and CDR2 is SASEGT in the germline V gene. Trimming removed 11 bases from V and 6 bases from J; junction bases left unmatched: 7. The CDR3 loop is CAAGQGFGEQYF. The CDR3 bases are TGTGCCGCGGGACAGGGGTTTGGCGAGCAGTACTTC.

The V gene is TRBV5-1, the J gene TRBJ1-4, with D uncertain. The CDR3 has 15 amino acids. V dropped 2 bases and J dropped 0 bases, with 8 bases sitting between them. CDR1 is SGHRS, CDR2 YFSETQ, per germline. The CDR3 reads CASSFPLSTNEKLFF. The CDR3 DNA sequence: TGCGCCAGCAGCTTCCCACTTTCAACTAATGAAAAACTGTTTTTT. Combining the CDR3 with reference TRBV5-1 and TRBJ1-4 gives the whole variable domain KAGVTQTPRYLIKTRGQQVTLSCSPISGHRSVSWYQQTPGQGLQFLFEYFSETQRNKGNFPGRFSGRQFSNSRSEMNVSTLELGDSALYLCASSFPLSTNEKLFFGSGTQLSVL.

V usage is TRBV30 and J usage is TRBJ2-5; 14 bases match TRBD2. Trimming removed 0 bases from V and 3 bases from J; junction bases left unmatched: 3. The CDR3 consists of 16 residues. The germline gives CDR1 GTSNPN, CDR2 SVGIG (reference sequence). CDR3 DNA sequence: TGTGCCTGGAGTGTCCGGACTAGCGGGGGGAAAGAGACCCAGTACTTC. Protein sequence: CAWSVRTSGGKETQYF.

J is TRBJ2-1 and V is TRBV19; no reliable D call. V was cut by 6 bases and J by 0 bases, with 6 bases left in between. Germline-derived CDR1 and CDR2 are LNHDA and SQIVND (reference sequence). The CDR3 covers 13 residues. CDR3 amino acids: CASRPDSYNEQFF. CDR3 DNA: TGTGCCAGTAGACCAGACTCCTACAATGAGCAGTTCTTC.

The genes are TRBV5-1 and TRBJ2-1, with D possibly TRBD1 on 5 matching bases. With 0 bases removed from V and 13 bases from J, the gap between germline ends came to 20 bases. This CDR3 region has 15 residues. Germline V gives CDR1 SGHRS, CDR2 YFSETQ. The CDR3 coding sequence is TGCGCCAGCAGCTTGGCCGGGCCCGAAGGGGTAAACCAGTTCTTC. Translated: CASSLAGPEGVNQFF.

Of note for this clone: The sample contains more than one DNA sequence encoding this CDR3. The chain recombines TRBV7-3 with TRBJ2-2; perhaps TRBD1 as D (6 bases). The CDR3 totals 15 residues. Germline V gene lookup returns CDR1 SGHTA and CDR2 FQGTGA. Trimming removed 3 bases from V and 4 bases from J, with 12 bases in between. CDR3 in DNA: TGTGCCAGCAGCTTTTCCAGGGGTGGCACCGGGGAGCTGTTTTTT. This gives the protein CASSFSRGGTGELFF. Full variable domain (outside the CDR3, taken from reference TRBV7-3 and TRBJ2-2): GAGVSQTPSNKVTEKGKYVELRCDPISGHTALYWYRQSLGQGPEFLIYFQGTGAADDSGLPNDRFFAVRPEGSVSTLKIQRTERGDSAVYLCASSFSRGGTGELFFGEGSRLTVL.

The chain employs TRBV15 and TRBJ2-3, with 10 positions matching TRBD2. Germline CDR1 LNHNV, CDR2 YYDKDF (reference sequence). V shed 3 bases, J shed 2 bases, and the junction held 5 bases outside the gene matches. This CDR3 comprises 16 residues. The DNA of the CDR3 is TGTGCCACCAGCAGGGAGCTAGCGGGAGCCACAGATACGCAGTATTTT. Its protein product is CATSRELAGATDTQYF.

The chain is built from TRBV5-4 and TRBJ2-5; 9 nucleotides match TRBD2. Germline values: CDR1 SGHNT, CDR2 YYREEE (reference sequence). After removal of 2 bases from V and 3 bases from J, the junction contained 2 bases not matched to a gene. This CDR3 is built from 14 residues. CDR3 nucleotides: TGTGCCAGCAGCTTACCTAGCGGGAAAGAGACCCAGTACTTC. It specifies CASSLPSGKETQYF.

This chain uses TRBV7-8 with TRBJ2-3; TRBD2 matches 10 bases. This CDR3 is 16 amino acids long. The trim removed 1 base at V and 3 bases at J, leaving 4 bases unmatched. CDR1 is SGHVS and CDR2 is FQNEAQ in the germline V gene. CDR3 sequence reads: CASSLGTSGVTDTQYF. The CDR3, as DNA: TGTGCCAGCAGCTTAGGCACTAGCGGGGTAACAGATACGCAGTATTTT.

The J gene is TRBJ2-1, the V gene TRBV28, with 11 bases that match TRBD1. The CDR3 extends over 15 amino acids. Trimming removed 7 bases from V and 7 bases from J; junction bases left unmatched: 9. The germline CDR1 and CDR2 sequences are MDHEN and SYDVKM. CDR3: CASIGLGQGANEQFF. The CDR3 region has the DNA TGTGCCAGCATCGGTCTCGGACAGGGGGCGAATGAGCAGTTCTTC.

The rearrangement joins TRBV11-3 to TRBJ2-1; D ambiguous. Germline V gene lookup returns CDR1 SGHNT and CDR2 YENEEA. CDR3 length equals 12 residues. Trimming took off 5 bases at V and 6 bases at J, with 8 bases between the two ends. CDR3 nucleotides: TGTGCCAGCAGCGCGTCTAGCAATGAGCAGTTCTTC. Protein sequence: CASSASSNEQFF. Together with reference TRBV11-3 and TRBJ2-1, the CDR3 gives the full variable domain: EAGVVQSPRYKIIEKKQPVAFWCNPISGHNTLYWYLQNLGQGPELLIRYENEEAVDDSQLPKDRFSAERLKGVDSTLKIQPAELGDSAVYLCASSASSNEQFFGPGTRLTVL.

J is TRBJ2-1 and V is TRBV14; no clear D gene. The germline V and J ends were trimmed by 0 bases and 8 bases, with 5 bases remaining between them. Germline CDR1 and CDR2: SGHDN and FVKESK. The CDR3 covers 12 residues. For the CDR3, the DNA is TGTGCCAGCAGCCAAGAGATAGATGAGCAGTTCTTC. Translating it yields CASSQEIDEQFF.

This clone was counted a few times. The J gene is TRBJ1-2, the V gene TRBV14, with D maybe TRBD1 (6 bases). Germline CDR1 is SGHDN and CDR2 is FVKESK. V was pared by 1 base and J by 6 bases, with 15 bases between. The length of the CDR3 is 15 residues. DNA for the CDR3: TGTGCCAGCAGCCAAGGAGGTGGGGGGGGCGATGGCTACACCTTC. It yields the protein CASSQGGGGGDGYTF.

The V call is TRBV9, the J call TRBJ2-3, with TRBD2 matching over 10 bases. The CDR3 spans 15 residues. Germline CDR1 and CDR2: SGDLS and YYNGEE. Unmatched junction bases numbered 2, after V lost 3 bases and J lost 1 base. The CDR3 sequence: CASSGGLAGTDTQYF. For the CDR3, the DNA is TGTGCCAGCAGCGGAGGACTAGCGGGCACAGATACGCAGTATTTT.